This T cell receptor beta chain was captured in a study of blood T cell repertoires in COVID-19. TCRdb's table, derived via immunoSEQ multiplex PCR, lists solely in-frame clones and lacks some. The profile shows about 230,000 clones, roughly 84% of them singletons. This CDR3 region has 15 residues. Looked up from germline, CDR1 is SGDLS and CDR2 is YYNGEE. Trimming removed 3 bases from V and 7 bases from J; junction bases left unmatched: 10. The source is a man aged 50-60 years with active or convalescent COVID-19. Sequences were obtained from peripheral blood. This sequence joins TRBV9 and TRBJ2-7, with 10 bases matching TRBD1. CDR3 sequence (DNA): TGTGCCAGCAGCGCTCGGGACAGGGGACCGGGGGAGCAGTACTTC. Protein product: CASSARDRGPGEQYF.